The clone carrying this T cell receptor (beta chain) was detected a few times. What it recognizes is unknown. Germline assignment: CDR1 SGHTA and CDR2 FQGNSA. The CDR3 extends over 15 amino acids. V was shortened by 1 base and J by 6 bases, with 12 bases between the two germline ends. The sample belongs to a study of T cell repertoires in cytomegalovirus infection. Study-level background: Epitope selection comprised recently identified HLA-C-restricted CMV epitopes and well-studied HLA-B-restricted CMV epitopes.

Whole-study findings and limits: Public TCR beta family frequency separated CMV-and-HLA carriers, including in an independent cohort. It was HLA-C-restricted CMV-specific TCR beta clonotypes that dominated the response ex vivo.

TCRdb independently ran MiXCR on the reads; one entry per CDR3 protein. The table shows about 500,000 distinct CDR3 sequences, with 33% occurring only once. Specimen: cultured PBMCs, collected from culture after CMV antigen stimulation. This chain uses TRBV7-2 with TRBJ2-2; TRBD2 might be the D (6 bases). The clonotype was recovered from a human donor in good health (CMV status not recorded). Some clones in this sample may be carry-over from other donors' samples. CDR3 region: CASSLVAGGAGELFF. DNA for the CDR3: TGTGCCAGCAGCTTAGTTGCCGGGGGTGCCGGGGAGCTGTTTTTT.